This is a list of T cell receptor beta chains from one sample in a study of cytomegalovirus exposure and HLA in healthy donors. The protocol was immunoSEQ multiplex PCR, while the TCRdb copy is restricted to in-frame clones and leaves out a portion. Its listing shows around 120,000 clones. Sequenced: PBMCs. The receptor source for this set is a man in his fifties in good health and CMV-seronegative. The CDR3 runs from the conserved cysteine through the conserved F or W. D genes are given only for firm matches.

J gene,V gene,D gene,CDR3 protein,CDR3 DNA
TRBJ2-2,TRBV5-4,NA,CASSFRAGELFF,TGTGCCAGCAGCTTCAGGGCCGGGGAGCTGTTTTTT
TRBJ2-3,TRBV5-1,TRBD2,CASSPAGGTDTQYF,TGCGCCAGCAGTCCAGCGGGGGGAACAGATACGCAGTATTTT
TRBJ2-1,TRBV7-9,NA,CASRHTGPSSYNEQFF,TGTGCCAGCAGACATACAGGGCCCAGCTCCTACAATGAGCAGTTCTTC
TRBJ2-7,TRBV7-2,NA,CASSLRGYEQYF,TGTGCCAGCAGCTTACGCGGCTACGAGCAGTACTTC
TRBJ1-2,TRBV4-3,TRBD1,CDSSQGQEYGYTF,TGCGACAGCAGCCAAGGACAGGAATATGGCTACACCTTC
TRBJ1-2,TRBV5-5,NA,CASSLVTRPTDYGYTF,TGTGCCAGCAGCTTGGTTACCCGGCCGACTGACTATGGCTACACCTTC
TRBJ1-2,TRBV5-1,TRBD1,CASSLDPGGHGYTF,TGCGCCAGCAGCTTGGATCCAGGGGGCCATGGCTACACCTTC
TRBJ2-3,TRBV5-1,TRBD1,CASSWGQTSSSTDTQYF,TGCGCCAGCAGCTGGGGACAGACCTCGTCTAGCACAGATACGCAGTATTTT
TRBJ2-7,TRBV7-2,TRBD2,CASSAQPSGGSYEQYF,TGTGCCAGCAGCGCGCAGCCTAGCGGGGGTTCCTACGAGCAGTACTTC
TRBJ1-1,TRBV29-1,TRBD1,CSAQGQVNTEAFF,TGCAGCGCCCAGGGACAGGTGAACACTGAAGCTTTCTTT
TRBJ1-2,TRBV7-6,NA,CASSQGARGANYGYTF,TGTGCCAGCAGCCAAGGGGCCAGGGGAGCTAACTATGGCTACACCTTC
TRBJ2-2,TRBV30,TRBD2,CAWGQGGAGELFF,TGTGCCTGGGGCCAGGGAGGGGCCGGGGAGCTGTTTTTT
TRBJ2-1,TRBV4-2,NA,CASSQDWPPYNEQFF,TGTGCCAGCAGCCAAGATTGGCCCCCCTACAATGAGCAGTTCTTC
TRBJ2-5,TRBV5-5,NA,CASSLPWTETQETQYF,TGTGCCAGCAGCCTACCCTGGACAGAAACCCAAGAGACCCAGTACTTC
TRBJ1-1,TRBV2,NA,CASSALLNTEAFF,TGTGCCAGCAGTGCCCTACTGAACACTGAAGCTTTCTTT
TRBJ1-2,TRBV2,TRBD1,CASGQGTDYGYTF,TGTGCCAGCGGACAGGGCACGGACTATGGCTACACCTTC
TRBJ2-5,TRBV7-9,TRBD1,CASSQRTGILGETQYF,TGTGCCAGCAGCCAGAGGACAGGGATTTTGGGTGAGACCCAGTACTTC
TRBJ2-1,TRBV30,TRBD2,CAWSVLLAGDNEQFF,TGTGCCTGGAGTGTACTGCTAGCGGGGGACAATGAGCAGTTCTTC
TRBJ1-1,TRBV11-2,TRBD1,CASSLHPGQGETEAFF,TGTGCCAGCAGCTTACATCCGGGACAGGGAGAAACTGAAGCTTTCTTT
TRBJ1-5,TRBV7-2,NA,CASSQGGGLNQPQHF,TGTGCCAGCTCCCAAGGAGGAGGGCTCAATCAGCCCCAGCATTTT
TRBJ2-4,TRBV19,TRBD1,CASSVQGANIQYF,TGTGCCAGTAGTGTACAGGGGGCCAACATTCAGTACTTC
TRBJ2-7,TRBV11-2,TRBD2,CASSLTSGLYEQYF,TGTGCCAGCAGCTTGACTAGCGGGCTCTACGAGCAGTACTTC
TRBJ2-1,TRBV5-1,NA,CASSLGGLNEQFF,TGCGCCAGCAGCTTGGGAGGGTTGAATGAGCAGTTCTTC
TRBJ2-7,TRBV7-9,TRBD1,CASSLGTVGDEQYF,TGTGCCAGCAGCTTGGGGACAGTGGGCGACGAGCAGTACTTC
TRBJ1-3,TRBV19,NA,CASKGGTGGNTIYF,TGTGCCAGTAAGGGCGGCACGGGGGGAAACACCATATATTTT
TRBJ1-1,TRBV7-9,NA,CASSSTLNTEAFF,TGTGCCAGCAGTTCGACTTTGAACACTGAAGCTTTCTTT
TRBJ2-3,TRBV5-1,NA,CASSRRGDTDTQYF,TGCGCCAGTAGTCGACGGGGAGACACAGATACGCAGTATTTT
TRBJ2-2,TRBV25-1,TRBD2,CASSEYRLAGGPGELFF,TGTGCCAGCAGTGAATACCGACTAGCGGGGGGCCCCGGGGAGCTGTTTTTT
TRBJ2-1,TRBV5-1,TRBD1,CASSFGRRQGAYNEQFF,TGCGCCAGCAGCTTTGGGCGACGACAGGGAGCCTACAATGAGCAGTTCTTC
TRBJ2-5,TRBV7-8,NA,CASSARQPEETQYF,TGTGCCAGCAGCGCCAGACAGCCCGAAGAGACCCAGTACTTC
TRBJ1-5,TRBV5-6,NA,CASSSRGVSQPQHF,TGTGCCAGCAGCTCCCGGGGGGTTAGTCAGCCCCAGCATTTT
TRBJ2-7,TRBV2,NA,CASSPRLTREGEQYF,TGTGCCAGCAGTCCCCGTCTGACCAGGGAAGGCGAGCAGTACTTC
TRBJ2-7,TRBV6-1,TRBD2,CAIRTSGSYEQYF,TGTGCCATCAGGACTAGCGGGAGCTACGAGCAGTACTTC
TRBJ2-7,TRBV6-5,NA,CASSYSSGISYEQYF,TGTGCCAGCAGTTACTCCTCGGGGATCTCCTACGAGCAGTACTTC
TRBJ1-1,TRBV7-8,NA,CASSQDRGGSTEAFF,TGTGCCAGCAGCCAGGATAGAGGGGGATCGACTGAAGCTTTCTTT
TRBJ1-1,TRBV2,NA,CASSETLGPEAFF,TGTGCCAGCAGTGAAACTTTGGGGCCTGAAGCTTTCTTT
TRBJ2-7,TRBV19,NA,CASSIGGGSYEQYF,TGTGCCAGTAGTATAGGAGGCGGATCCTACGAGCAGTACTTC
TRBJ1-6,TRBV2,TRBD1,CAGRRTGTDSPLHF,TGTGCCGGACGACGGACAGGTACGGATTCACCCCTCCACTTT
TRBJ1-4,TRBV4-1,NA,CASSQYNEKLFF,TGCGCCAGCAGCCAATATAATGAAAAACTGTTTTTT
TRBJ2-7,TRBV7-2,NA,CASSLGLTVNYEQYF,TGTGCCAGCAGCTTAGGCTTGACAGTTAACTACGAGCAGTACTTC
TRBJ2-7,TRBV6-1,NA,CASTFTGIPYEQYF,TGTGCCAGCACCTTCACAGGGATCCCCTACGAGCAGTACTTC
TRBJ2-7,TRBV2,TRBD2,CASKGREGMF,TGTGCCAGCAAGGGGCGGGAGGGTATGTTC
TRBJ2-1,TRBV10-1,NA,CASSESGSPTSNEQFF,TGCGCCAGCAGTGAGTCGGGCAGCCCAACCTCCAATGAGCAGTTCTTC
TRBJ2-1,TRBV9,TRBD2,CASSKGLVSYNEQFF,TGTGCCAGCAGCAAAGGACTAGTCTCCTACAATGAGCAGTTCTTC
TRBJ1-2,TRBV5-1,NA,CASSPDGAGGYTF,TGCGCCAGCAGCCCTGACGGCGCGGGTGGCTACACCTTC
TRBJ1-1,TRBV18,NA,CASSRDRDKNTEAFF,TGTGCCAGCTCTCGTGATCGGGACAAGAACACTGAAGCTTTCTTT
TRBJ2-1,TRBV4-3,TRBD2,CASSTQLGLAGGHYNEQFF,TGCGCCAGCAGCACTCAACTTGGCCTAGCGGGGGGTCACTACAATGAGCAGTTCTTC
TRBJ2-4,TRBV15,TRBD1,CATSIPRQGSNIQYF,TGTGCCACCAGCATCCCCCGACAGGGCTCAAACATTCAGTACTTC
TRBJ2-1,TRBV6-5,NA,CASSSRSYNEQFF,TGTGCCAGCAGTTCCCGCTCCTACAATGAGCAGTTCTTC